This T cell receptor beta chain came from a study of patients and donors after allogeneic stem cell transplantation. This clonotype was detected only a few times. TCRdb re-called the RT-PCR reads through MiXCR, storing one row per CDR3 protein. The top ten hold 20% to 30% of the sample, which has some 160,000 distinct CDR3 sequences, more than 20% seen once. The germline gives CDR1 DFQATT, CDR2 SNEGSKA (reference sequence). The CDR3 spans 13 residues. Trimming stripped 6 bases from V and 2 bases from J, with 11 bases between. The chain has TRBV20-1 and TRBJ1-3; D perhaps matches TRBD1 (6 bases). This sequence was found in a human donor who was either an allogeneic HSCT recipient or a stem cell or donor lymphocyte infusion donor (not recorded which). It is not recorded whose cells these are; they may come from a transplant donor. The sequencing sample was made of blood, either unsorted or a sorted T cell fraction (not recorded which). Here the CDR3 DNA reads TGCAGTGCCCACTGGACAGCTGGAAACACCATATATTTT. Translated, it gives CSAHWTAGNTIYF.